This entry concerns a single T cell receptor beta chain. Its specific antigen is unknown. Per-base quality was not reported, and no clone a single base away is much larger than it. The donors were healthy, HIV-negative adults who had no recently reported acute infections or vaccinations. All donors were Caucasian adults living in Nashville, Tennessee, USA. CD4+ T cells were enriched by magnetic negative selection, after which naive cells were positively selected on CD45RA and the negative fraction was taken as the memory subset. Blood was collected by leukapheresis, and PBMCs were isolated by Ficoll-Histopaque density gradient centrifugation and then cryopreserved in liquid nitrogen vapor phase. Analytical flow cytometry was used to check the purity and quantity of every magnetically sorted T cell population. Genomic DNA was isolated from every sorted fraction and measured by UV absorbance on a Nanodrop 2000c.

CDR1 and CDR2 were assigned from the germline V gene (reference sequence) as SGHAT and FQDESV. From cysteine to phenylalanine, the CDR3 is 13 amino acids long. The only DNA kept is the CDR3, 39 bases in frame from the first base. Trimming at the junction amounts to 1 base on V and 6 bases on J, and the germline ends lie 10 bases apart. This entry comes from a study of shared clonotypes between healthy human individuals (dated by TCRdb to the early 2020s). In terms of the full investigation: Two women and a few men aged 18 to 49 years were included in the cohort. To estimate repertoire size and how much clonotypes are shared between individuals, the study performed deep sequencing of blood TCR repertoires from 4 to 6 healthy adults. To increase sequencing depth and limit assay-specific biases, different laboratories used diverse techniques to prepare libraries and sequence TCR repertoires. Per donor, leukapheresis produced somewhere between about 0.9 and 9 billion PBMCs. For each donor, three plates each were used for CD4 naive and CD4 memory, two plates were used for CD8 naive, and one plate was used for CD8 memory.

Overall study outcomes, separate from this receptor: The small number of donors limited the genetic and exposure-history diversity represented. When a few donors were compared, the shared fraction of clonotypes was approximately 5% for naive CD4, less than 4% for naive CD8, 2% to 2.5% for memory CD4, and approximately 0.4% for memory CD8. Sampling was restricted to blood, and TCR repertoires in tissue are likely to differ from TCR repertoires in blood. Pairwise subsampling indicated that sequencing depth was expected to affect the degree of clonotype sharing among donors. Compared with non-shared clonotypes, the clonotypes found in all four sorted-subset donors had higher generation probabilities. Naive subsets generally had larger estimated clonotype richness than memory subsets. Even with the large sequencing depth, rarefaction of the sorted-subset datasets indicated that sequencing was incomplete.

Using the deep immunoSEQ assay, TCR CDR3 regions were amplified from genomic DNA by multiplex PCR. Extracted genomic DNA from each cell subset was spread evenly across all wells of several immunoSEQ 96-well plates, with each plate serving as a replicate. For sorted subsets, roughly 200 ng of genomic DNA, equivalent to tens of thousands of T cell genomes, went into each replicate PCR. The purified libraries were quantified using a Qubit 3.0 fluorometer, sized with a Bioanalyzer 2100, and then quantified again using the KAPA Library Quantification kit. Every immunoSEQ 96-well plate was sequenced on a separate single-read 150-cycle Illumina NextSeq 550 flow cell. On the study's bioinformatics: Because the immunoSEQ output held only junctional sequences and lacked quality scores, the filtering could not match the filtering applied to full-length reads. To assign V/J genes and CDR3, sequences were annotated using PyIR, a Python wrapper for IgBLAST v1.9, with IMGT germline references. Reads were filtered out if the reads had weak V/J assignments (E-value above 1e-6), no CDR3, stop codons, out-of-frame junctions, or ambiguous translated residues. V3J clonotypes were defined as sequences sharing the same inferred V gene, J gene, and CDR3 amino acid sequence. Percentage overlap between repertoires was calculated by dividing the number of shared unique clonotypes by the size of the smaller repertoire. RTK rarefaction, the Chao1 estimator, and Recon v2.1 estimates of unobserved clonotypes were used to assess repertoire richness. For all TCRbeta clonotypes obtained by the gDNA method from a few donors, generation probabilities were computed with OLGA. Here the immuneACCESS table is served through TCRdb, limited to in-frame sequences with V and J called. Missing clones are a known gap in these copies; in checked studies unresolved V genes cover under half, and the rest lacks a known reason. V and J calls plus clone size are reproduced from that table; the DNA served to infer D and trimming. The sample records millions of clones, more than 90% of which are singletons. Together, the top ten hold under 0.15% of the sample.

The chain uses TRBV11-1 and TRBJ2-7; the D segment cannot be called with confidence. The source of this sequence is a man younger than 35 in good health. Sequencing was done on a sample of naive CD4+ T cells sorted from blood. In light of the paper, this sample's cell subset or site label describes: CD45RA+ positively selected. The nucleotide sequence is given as TGTGCCAGCAGCTTAGATCCCTTACTCGAGCAGTACTTC. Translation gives CASSLDPLLEQYF.